Each of the 22 T cell receptor beta chains below was sequenced from the same sample in a study of monozygotic twins with inflammatory bowel disease. TCRdb reprocessed the 5' RACE reads and stores each CDR3 protein as one record, lacking DNA. Found here are around 210,000 distinct CDR3 sequences; the top ten clones hold roughly 7.1%. Material for sequencing was blood. The receptors were gathered from a human donor with ulcerative colitis or Crohn's disease, or a healthy co-twin of an affected twin (not recorded which).

The chain combines TRBV6-5 with TRBJ2-1; lacking DNA, the TRBD1 call made by TCRdb goes unchecked. There are 15 residues in the CDR3. Germline V gene lookup returns CDR1 MNHEY and CDR2 SVGAGI. The chain's CDR3 is CASSYSGQVANEQFF.

The genes are TRBV5-1 and TRBJ2-2; no DNA is available, so the TRBD2 call from TCRdb remains unchecked. The CDR3 loop spans 15 amino acids. The germline V gene has CDR1 SGHRS and CDR2 YFSETQ. This chain's CDR3 is CASSKRTSGDGELFF.

This chain links TRBV4-2 with TRBJ2-1. The germline V gene encodes CDR1 LGHNA and CDR2 YNFKEQ. CDR3 length equals 14 residues. Here the CDR3 reads CASSQWGTYNEQFF.

This chain links TRBV7-2 with TRBJ1-4. This CDR3 is built from 16 residues. Germline-derived CDR1 and CDR2 are SGHTA and FQGNSA. CDR3: CASSLDLGTTNEKLFF.

The V gene is TRBV6-1, the J gene TRBJ2-1; TCRdb proposes TRBD1, but this gene call is untestable without DNA. The CDR3 runs 16 residues. CDR1 is MNHNS, CDR2 SASEGT, per germline. CDR3 in amino acids: CASSDADSLTPSKKFF.

V usage is TRBV18 and J usage is TRBJ2-7; TCRdb picks TRBD1, but there is no DNA to check that call. Germline V gene lookup returns CDR1 KGHSH and CDR2 LQKENI. This CDR3 spans 13 amino acids. Here the CDR3 reads CASSPGQSGEQYF.

The chain recombines TRBV3-1 with TRBJ2-7. This CDR3 contains 12 residues. Germline loops: CDR1 LGHDT, CDR2 YNNKEL (reference sequence). The CDR3 sequence: CASSRILYEQYF.

The rearrangement joins TRBV10-3 to TRBJ2-5; TCRdb names TRBD2, which stays unverified in the absence of DNA. This CDR3 comprises 16 residues. Germline-derived CDR1 and CDR2 are ENHRY and SYGVKD. The CDR3 sequence: CATQPIGGGNQETQYF.

The J gene is TRBJ1-1, the V gene TRBV12-5. This CDR3 is built from 12 residues. Germline CDR1 is LGHNT and CDR2 is FRNRAP. The CDR3 is CASGLLNTEAFF.

The rearrangement uses TRBV20-1 and TRBJ2-7; with no DNA, the TCRdb D assignment of TRBD1 cannot be verified. CDR3 length: 15 residues. The germline V gene encodes CDR1 DFQATT and CDR2 SNEGSKA (reference sequence). This CDR3 is CSAREEDRVPYEQYF.

CDR3 protein: CSASGVQETQYF. The chain uses TRBV20-1 and TRBJ2-5. The CDR3 totals 12 residues. Germline V lookup: CDR1 DFQATT, CDR2 SNEGSKA (reference sequence).

CDR3 sequence: CASSHTGTPYEAFF. The chain joins TRBV5-1 to TRBJ1-1; TCRdb lists TRBD1, though no DNA is available to test this call. The CDR3 runs to 14 residues. Germline CDR1 SGHRS, CDR2 YFSETQ.

The V and J genes are TRBV7-6 and TRBJ2-7; as DNA is missing, the TRBD2 call by TCRdb cannot be tested. CDR3 length: 18 residues. The germline gives CDR1 SGHVS, CDR2 FNYEAQ. Here the CDR3 reads CASSLTSGSHPLHFGQYF.

The chain uses TRBV29-1 and TRBJ1-5; TCRdb's D call of TRBD1 is untestable without DNA. Per germline, CDR1 SQVTM and CDR2 ANQGSEA. There are 13 residues in the CDR3. CDR3: CSVGPGQGQPQHF.

The genes are TRBV18 and TRBJ1-5; TCRdb picks TRBD1, but there is no DNA to check that call. CDR3 size: 14 residues. CDR1 and CDR2 from the germline V gene are KGHSH and LQKENI. The CDR3 loop reads CASSPTGGNQPQHF.

V gene TRBV6-5 combines with J gene TRBJ1-1. The germline gives CDR1 MNHEY, CDR2 SVGAGI. The CDR3 sequence is 12 residues long. The CDR3 reads CASSHWGTEAFF.

The V call is TRBV6-5, the J call TRBJ2-2. The CDR3 runs 12 residues. The germline V gene has CDR1 MNHEY and CDR2 SVGAGI. The CDR3 loop reads CASSQYGGELFF.

The rearrangement uses TRBV6-1 and TRBJ2-1; TCRdb calls TRBD2, which cannot be checked without DNA. This CDR3 has 14 amino acids. CDR1 is MNHNS and CDR2 is SASEGT in the germline V gene. This CDR3 reads CATTRAASYNEQFF.

This rearrangement joins TRBV29-1 to TRBJ1-1. Germline CDR1 reads SQVTM; CDR2 reads ANQGSEA. The CDR3 covers 15 residues. This CDR3 is CSVQTALARETEAFF.

This rearrangement joins TRBV5-1 to TRBJ1-2; without DNA, the TCRdb call of TRBD1 cannot be checked. Germline V gives CDR1 SGHRS, CDR2 YFSETQ. This CDR3 region has 14 residues. CDR3 protein: CASSWGTGVYGYTF.

The genes are TRBV20-1 and TRBJ2-2; TCRdb designates TRBD1, a call that cannot be tested without DNA. This CDR3 has 15 amino acids. Germline CDR1 and CDR2: DFQATT and SNEGSKA (reference sequence). This chain's CDR3 is CSARDQSGRAGELFF.

The chain carries TRBV28 and TRBJ2-7; the TRBD1 assignment by TCRdb is unverifiable without DNA. CDR1 is MDHEN and CDR2 is SYDVKM in the germline V gene. The CDR3 length is 13 residues. The CDR3 sequence: CASGAALSYEQYF.